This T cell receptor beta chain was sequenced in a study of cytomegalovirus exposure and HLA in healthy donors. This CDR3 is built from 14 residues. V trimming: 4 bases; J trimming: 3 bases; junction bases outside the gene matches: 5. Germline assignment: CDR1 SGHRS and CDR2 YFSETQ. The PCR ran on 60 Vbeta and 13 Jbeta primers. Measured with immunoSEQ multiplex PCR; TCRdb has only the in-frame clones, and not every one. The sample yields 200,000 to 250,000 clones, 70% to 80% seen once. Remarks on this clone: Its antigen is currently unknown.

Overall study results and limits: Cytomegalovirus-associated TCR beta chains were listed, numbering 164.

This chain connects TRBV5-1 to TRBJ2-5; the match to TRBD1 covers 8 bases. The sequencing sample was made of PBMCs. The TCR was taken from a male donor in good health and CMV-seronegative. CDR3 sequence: CASSAQTGEETQYF. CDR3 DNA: TGCGCCAGCAGCGCACAGACAGGGGAAGAGACCCAGTACTTC.